This T cell receptor (beta chain) appears in the sequencing data of a study of blood T cell repertoires in COVID-19. Study at large: The study drew acute and convalescent COVID-19 samples from the United States, Italy and Spain. In each case, the material was cDNA or gDNA derived from T cells, B-cell-depleted T cells, or PBMCs.

The authors' processing: Reference gene primers were amplified, and this amplification served to estimate nucleated cell counts. Repertoires were generated with immunoSEQ multiplex PCR, while TCRdb's copy carries only in-frame clones and drops some. For V, J and clone size, that table is used; D and trimming come from the DNA. The sample records around 250,000 clones, roughly 86% being singletons. Sequencing input: peripheral blood. The sequence was collected from a woman aged 55-70 years who had recovered from COVID-19.

CDR3 protein: CSAVPRGVHDGYTF. CDR3 nucleotides: TGCAGCGCGGTACCCAGGGGGGTCCATGATGGCTACACCTTC. The gene calls are TRBV29-1 and TRBJ1-2; 7 bases match TRBD1. J was trimmed by 6 bases and V by 7 bases; bases with no gene match: 14. The CDR3 has 14 amino acids. Germline V gene data show CDR1 as SQVTM and CDR2 as ANQGSEA. The complete variable domain, with remaining parts taken from reference TRBV29-1 and TRBJ1-2, reads SAVISQKPSRDICQRGTSLTIQCQVDSQVTMMFWYRQQPGQSLTLIATANQGSEATYESGFVIDKFPISRPNLTFSTLTVSNMSPEDSSIYLCSAVPRGVHDGYTFGSGTRLTVV.